This TCR beta chain was captured by sequencing in a study of long-term antiretroviral therapy in people with HIV. Study findings and constraints: Diversity increased after ART yet remained lower than in transplant donor controls.

From each donor, at least one pre-ART PBMC sample and at least two post-ART PBMC samples were obtained. HIV-positive participants all received treatment in the United States. The CDR3 is 17 residues long. Germline CDR1 SGHTA, CDR2 FQGNSA. Trimming stripped 1 base from V and 0 bases from J, with 16 bases between. Runs used v3.0 of the immunoSEQ assay and were done at survey level. Assay: immunoSEQ multiplex PCR; the TCRdb copy retains only in-frame clones and omits some. Among roughly 12,000 clones listed, approximately 80% were seen once. In its sample, this clone was seen once. Antigen: not known. The origin of this receptor is a man aged 40-49 years with HIV. The chain is built from TRBV7-2 and TRBJ2-7; D gene unclear. The sequences come from unsorted PBMCs, collected 1.2 years after starting antiretroviral therapy. CDR3 bases: TGTGCCAGCAGCTTAGGGCAGTCTCTCATGGGCTCCTACGAGCAGTACTTC. Protein sequence: CASSLGQSLMGSYEQYF.